This T cell receptor beta chain was recovered during a study of OX40 agonist ivuxolimab in advanced cancers. J lost 9 bases, V lost 4 bases, and 12 bases had no gene match. The CDR3 length is 16 residues. CDR1 is WNHNN and CDR2 is SYGVQD in the germline V gene (reference sequence). Here immunoSEQ multiplex PCR was the method, and the copy in TCRdb shows in-frame clones only, minus some. The table includes 70,000 to 95,000 clones, 92% detected once. Blood sampling took place at baseline, cycle 4 day 1, and cycle 7 day 1. J is TRBJ2-1 and V is TRBV10-1, with TRBD2 matching 10 bases. This clonotype originated in an adult with an advanced solid tumor such as melanoma, head and neck, liver or kidney cancer. The sample consisted of CD4+ or CD8+ T cells sorted from blood, taken in a trial of the OX40 agonist ivuxolimab. As DNA, the CDR3 is TGCGCCAGCAGTGGTCAGGCTAGCGGGAGTCTGGGTGAGCAGTTCTTC. This codes for CASSGQASGSLGEQFF.